This is a list of T cell receptor beta chains from one sample in a study of T cell changes during pregnancy in multiple sclerosis. Repertoires were generated with immunoSEQ multiplex PCR, while TCRdb's copy carries only in-frame clones and drops some. The sample holds approximately 44,000 clones, approximately 88% seen once. Sequenced here: CD4+ T cells from peripheral blood mononuclear cells, sampled in the first trimester of pregnancy. The receptors come from a female donor with multiple sclerosis, enrolled in a pregnancy study. CDR3s include the opening cysteine and the closing phenylalanine or tryptophan. D genes are given only for firm matches. Only some rows state a clone size, as once, few, many or a class for expanded clones.

NA TRBD1 TRBJ1-1 TRBV7-9 TGTGCCAGCAGCTCAAACAGGGGGTTGAACACTGAAGCTTTCTTT CASSSNRGLNTEAFF
NA NA TRBJ2-6 TRBV4-3 TGCGCCAGCAGCCGCGGCGGACACTCTGGGGCCAACGTCCTGACTTTC CASSRGGHSGANVLTF
NA TRBD1 TRBJ1-2 TRBV14 TGTGCCAGCAGCCAACACCAGACAGGGGGCGGTGGCTACACCTTC CASSQHQTGGGGYTF
NA NA TRBJ1-2 TRBV7-9 TGTGCCAGCAGTTCGATCCCTACTAACTATGGCTACACCTTC CASSSIPTNYGYTF
NA NA TRBJ1-6 TRBV30 TGTGCCTGGACCCTTCAGGTTCGGTCACCCCTCCACTTT CAWTLQVRSPLHF
NA TRBD2 TRBJ2-1 TRBV7-3 TGTGCCAGCAGCTTAAGGGGCGGGAGTGCACGCGAGCAGTTCTTC CASSLRGGSAREQFF
few NA TRBJ2-6 TRBV21-1 TGTGCCAGCAGCATGTCCCGGGACAGGGATGGGGCCAACGTCCTGACTTTC CASSMSRDRDGANVLTF
NA NA TRBJ1-2 TRBV9 TGTGCCAGCAGCGTAGATCCGGACGCAAGGGGAGGCTACACCTTC CASSVDPDARGGYTF
NA NA TRBJ1-1 TRBV6-1 TGTGCCAGCAGTGAACCCCCAGGGCCTATTGAAGCTTTCTTT CASSEPPGPIEAFF
NA TRBD1 TRBJ2-2 TRBV7-9 TGTGCCAGCCGCTCAGACAGGGGGCTCGGAAACTCGAACACCGGGGAGCTGTTTTTT CASRSDRGLGNSNTGELFF
once NA TRBJ2-3 TRBV6-1 TGTGCCAGTACCAGGGCCGTAGATACGCAGTATTTT CASTRAVDTQYF
NA TRBD1 TRBJ1-1 TRBV15 TGTGCCACCGCTCCGACAGGGGGGATTAACACTGAAGCTTTCTTT CATAPTGGINTEAFF
NA TRBD2 TRBJ2-1 TRBV5-1 TGCGCCAGCAGCTGGACTAGCGGGAGTACTATTGAGCAGTTCTTC CASSWTSGSTIEQFF
NA NA TRBJ1-2 TRBV28 TGTGCCAGCAGATTACCCCAGGGGTACTATGGCTACACCTTC CASRLPQGYYGYTF